The source of this T cell receptor (beta chain) is a study of T cell repertoires in cytomegalovirus infection. Study details: CMV epitopes, recently identified HLA-C-restricted and well-studied HLA-B-restricted, were used.

One entry per CDR3 protein results from TCRdb running MiXCR on the reads. Among fewer than 70,000 distinct CDR3 sequences listed, around 28% were seen once. The germline CDR1 and CDR2 sequences are MNHEY and SMNVEV (reference sequence). This CDR3 is 15 amino acids long. Trimming cost V 3 bases and J 2 bases; bases outside gene matches: 2. General study results and limits: The ex vivo response was dominated by HLA-C-restricted CMV-specific TCR beta clonotypes.

This clonotype came up many times. Its antigen is unidentified. This chain connects TRBV27 to TRBJ2-1; 9 nucleotides match TRBD1. This sequence originates from a human donor in good health (CMV status not recorded). Some clones in this sample may be carry-over from other donors' samples. The material sequenced was CD8+ T cells from cultured PBMCs, taken from culture after CMV antigen stimulation. In DNA form, the CDR3 reads TGTGCCAGCAGTTTTGGACAGGGGACCTACAATGAGCAGTTCTTC. Amino acid sequence: CASSFGQGTYNEQFF.